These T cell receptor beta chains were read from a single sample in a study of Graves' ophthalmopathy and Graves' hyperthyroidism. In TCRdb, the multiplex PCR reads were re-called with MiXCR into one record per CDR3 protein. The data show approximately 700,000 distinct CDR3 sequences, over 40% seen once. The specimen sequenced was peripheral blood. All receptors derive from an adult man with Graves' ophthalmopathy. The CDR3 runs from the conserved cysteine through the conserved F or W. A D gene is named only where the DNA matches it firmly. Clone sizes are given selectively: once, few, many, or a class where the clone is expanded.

CAWRWQGALQYF,TGTGCCTGGAGATGGCAGGGGGCCCTACAGTACTTC,NA,TRBD1,TRBV30,TRBJ2-7
CASSSGTGTNEKLFF,TGTGCCAGCAGTTCCGGGACAGGGACTAATGAAAAACTGTTTTTT,many,TRBD1,TRBV12-3/TRBV12-4,TRBJ1-4
CASSVSGTGVFVGYTF,TGTGCCAGCAGTGTCTCCGGGACAGGGGTTTTCGTTGGCTACACCTTC,NA,TRBD1,TRBV25-1,TRBJ1-2
CASSFGAGAYEQYF,TGTGCCAGCAGCTTCGGGGCAGGGGCCTACGAGCAGTACTTC,many,NA,TRBV7-2,TRBJ2-7
CASSELDRGNSPLHF,TGTGCCAGCAGTGAGCTGGACAGGGGTAATTCACCCCTCCACTTT,many,TRBD1,TRBV10-3,TRBJ1-6
CASTETTRPYGYTF,TGTGCCAGTACCGAAACCACTAGGCCCTATGGCTACACCTTC,NA,NA,TRBV19,TRBJ1-2
CASSVGTAGGQETQYF,TGTGCCAGCAGCGTAGGTACGGCGGGGGGACAAGAGACCCAGTACTTC,many,TRBD2,TRBV9,TRBJ2-5
CATSDWDF,TGTGCCACCAGTGACTGGGACTTC,once,NA,TRBV24-1,TRBJ2-5
CSVAVGRIGRGYTF,TGCAGCGTGGCTGTCGGACGGATAGGCCGGGGCTACACCTTC,many,NA,TRBV29-1,TRBJ1-2
CASSLELSNQPQHF,TGTGCCAGCAGTTTAGAGCTTTCCAATCAGCCCCAGCATTTT,many,NA,TRBV12-3/TRBV12-4,TRBJ1-5
CASSNSAGLGTGELFF,TGTGCCAGCAGCAACTCCGCGGGGTTGGGGACCGGGGAGCTGTTTTTT,few,NA,TRBV9,TRBJ2-2
CSVGGTGYEQYF,TGCAGCGTCGGTGGGACAGGCTACGAGCAGTACTTC,once,TRBD1,TRBV29-1,TRBJ2-7
CASSTGQGAHEQYF,TGTGCCAGCAGTACGGGACAGGGGGCGCACGAGCAGTACTTC,many,TRBD1,TRBV2,TRBJ2-7
CAISEGDLNLSYEQYF,TGTGCCATCAGTGAAGGGGATCTCAACCTCTCCTACGAGCAGTACTTC,many,NA,TRBV10-3,TRBJ2-7
CSATDGDDYEQYF,TGCAGCGCAACGGACGGGGATGACTACGAGCAGTACTTC,NA,NA,TRBV29-1,TRBJ2-7
CASSLSQGDDYEQYF,TGTGCCAGCAGTTTATCGCAGGGGGATGACTACGAGCAGTACTTC,few,TRBD1,TRBV12-3/TRBV12-4,TRBJ2-7
CASTNAKQPQHF,TGTGCCAGCACCAACGCGAAACAGCCCCAGCATTTT,NA,NA,TRBV6-5,TRBJ1-5
CASSAGDGNTIYF,TGTGCCAGCAGCGCAGGGGACGGAAACACCATATATTTT,many,NA,TRBV9,TRBJ1-3
CASSVQVRTDTQYF,TGTGCCAGCAGCGTACAGGTGCGCACAGATACGCAGTATTTT,few,NA,TRBV7-9,TRBJ2-3
CASSQDRETYEQYF,TGCGCCAGCAGCCAGGACAGAGAAACCTACGAGCAGTACTTC,NA,NA,TRBV5-1,TRBJ2-7
CASSSGTVTGELFF,TGTGCCAGTAGTTCAGGGACCGTTACCGGGGAGCTGTTTTTT,many,NA,TRBV19,TRBJ2-2
CASIGVGEKLFF,TGTGCCAGTATCGGGGTTGGCGAAAAACTGTTTTTT,NA,NA,TRBV19,TRBJ1-4
CASSPAGGLETQYF,TGCGCCAGCAGCCCAGCGGGGGGGCTAGAGACCCAGTACTTC,many,TRBD2,TRBV5-1,TRBJ2-5
CASSLGLGRSSYEQYF,TGTGCCAGCAGTTTAGGTCTGGGCCGGAGCTCCTACGAGCAGTACTTC,few,NA,TRBV12-3/TRBV12-4,TRBJ2-7
CASSPGQGATNEKLFF,TGTGCCAGCAGCCCTGGACAGGGCGCAACTAATGAAAAACTGTTTTTT,NA,TRBD1,TRBV12-3/TRBV12-4,TRBJ1-4
CSATLSENTEAFF,TGCAGTGCCACCCTGAGTGAGAACACTGAAGCTTTCTTT,many,NA,TRBV20-1,TRBJ1-1
CASSLEVAGRMNTEAFF,TGTGCCAGCAGCTTGGAGGTAGCGGGCAGGATGAACACTGAAGCTTTCTTT,NA,NA,TRBV7-9,TRBJ1-1
CASRDASGANVLTF,TGTGCCAGCAGAGATGCATCTGGGGCCAACGTCCTGACTTTC,NA,NA,TRBV27,TRBJ2-6
CASSDSGRPGQYF,TGTGCCAGCAGCGACTCAGGACGGCCGGGGCAGTACTTC,many,NA,TRBV12-3/TRBV12-4,TRBJ2-7
CASSPRAGGVLEQYF,TGTGCCAGCAGCCCCCGAGCAGGGGGGGTTCTTGAGCAGTACTTC,NA,NA,TRBV9,TRBJ2-7
CASSNSPGTVQETQYF,TGTGCCAGCAGTAACTCCCCCGGGACAGTCCAAGAGACCCAGTACTTC,NA,TRBD1,TRBV6-6,TRBJ2-5
CASSLASGTASEAFF,TGTGCCAGCAGCTTAGCGTCCGGGACAGCTTCTGAAGCTTTCTTT,many,TRBD1,TRBV7-6,TRBJ1-1
CASSQDGAGSETQYF,TGTGCCAGCAGCCAAGATGGAGCGGGAAGCGAGACCCAGTACTTC,NA,TRBD2,TRBV7-2,TRBJ2-5
CASLKRAGDGYTF,TGTGCCAGTTTAAAAAGGGCAGGGGATGGCTACACCTTC,many,NA,TRBV6-5,TRBJ1-2
CASSRTGVGELFF,TGTGCCAGCAGCCGAACAGGGGTAGGCGAGCTGTTTTTT,NA,TRBD1,TRBV11-1,TRBJ2-2
CASLSQGAGNEKLFF,TGTGCCAGCTTATCACAGGGTGCGGGGAATGAAAAACTGTTTTTT,NA,NA,TRBV9,TRBJ1-4
CASSLDQAYEQYF,TGTGCCAGTAGTTTGGATCAGGCCTACGAGCAGTACTTC,many,NA,TRBV19,TRBJ2-7
CASQTGRTGNEQYF,TGTGCCAGCCAGACAGGGCGGACAGGGAACGAGCAGTACTTC,NA,TRBD1,TRBV10-3,TRBJ2-7
CASSYSSAKAYNQPQHF,TGTGCCAGCAGTTACTCCAGTGCAAAGGCATACAATCAGCCCCAGCATTTT,NA,NA,TRBV10-3,TRBJ1-5
CASSLGVRGSYNEPQHF,TGTGCCAGCAGCTTAGGGGTCAGGGGCAGTTACAATGAGCCCCAGCATTTT,NA,NA,TRBV7-6,TRBJ1-5
CASSLEDRAYEQYF,TGTGCCAGCAGCTTAGAGGACAGGGCCTACGAGCAGTACTTC,many,TRBD1,TRBV7-2,TRBJ2-7
CASSRWDFQETQYF,TGCGCCAGCAGCCGTTGGGACTTCCAAGAGACCCAGTACTTC,NA,NA,TRBV4-1,TRBJ2-5
CASSSYSNYGYTF,TGTGCCAGCAGTTCCTACAGTAACTATGGCTACACCTTC,NA,NA,TRBV12-3/TRBV12-4,TRBJ1-2
CASSHPDREAYNEQFF,TGTGCCAGCAGTCACCCCGACAGGGAGGCTTACAATGAGCAGTTCTTC,few,NA,TRBV9,TRBJ2-1
CASSQIGYTGELFF,TGTGCCAGCAGCCAAATTGGGTACACCGGGGAGCTGTTTTTT,few,NA,TRBV12-3/TRBV12-4,TRBJ2-2
CASNDPGEVETQYF,TGTGCCAGCAACGACCCAGGGGAGGTGGAGACCCAGTACTTC,many,NA,TRBV7-9,TRBJ2-5
CSARGGGWENTEAFF,TGCAGTGCTAGAGGGGGGGGGTGGGAGAACACTGAAGCTTTCTTT,few,NA,TRBV20-1,TRBJ1-1
CASTSQLSYEQYF,TGTGCCAGCACTTCCCAGCTGTCCTACGAGCAGTACTTC,once,NA,TRBV25-1,TRBJ2-7
CAISELGRNEQYF,TGTGCCATCAGTGAGCTCGGGAGAAACGAGCAGTACTTC,NA,NA,TRBV10-3,TRBJ2-7
CAISGEDNEQFF,TGTGCCATCTCGGGGGAAGATAATGAGCAGTTCTTC,NA,NA,TRBV10-3,TRBJ2-1
CASSEFEGEDEKLFF,TGTGCCAGCAGTGAATTCGAGGGGGAAGATGAAAAACTGTTTTTT,NA,NA,TRBV6-1,TRBJ1-4
CASSPREQNTEAFF,TGTGCCAGCAGTCCCAGGGAACAGAACACTGAAGCTTTCTTT,many,NA,TRBV12-3/TRBV12-4,TRBJ1-1
CASSQVPGRRTEAFF,TGTGCCAGCAGCCAAGTTCCGGGGAGGCGCACTGAAGCTTTCTTT,many,NA,TRBV4-2,TRBJ1-1
CSAYNAAPGYTF,TGCAGTGCCTACAACGCGGCCCCTGGCTACACCTTC,NA,NA,TRBV20-1,TRBJ1-2
CASSEVSTATNEKLFF,TGTGCCAGCAGTGAAGTGTCGACCGCAACTAATGAAAAACTGTTTTTT,many,NA,TRBV10-3,TRBJ1-4
CASRGGEKEPNYGYTF,TGTGCCAGCAGGGGAGGAGAGAAAGAACCGAACTATGGCTACACCTTC,NA,NA,TRBV12-3/TRBV12-4,TRBJ1-2
CASSQQGSGANVLTF,TGTGCCAGCAGCCAACAGGGGTCTGGGGCCAACGTCCTGACTTTC,many,TRBD1,TRBV5-1,TRBJ2-6
CSVESGTGEQYF,TGCAGCGTTGAGTCCGGGACAGGCGAGCAGTACTTC,NA,TRBD1,TRBV29-1,TRBJ2-7
CASSSIGSGGAYEQYF,TGTGCCAGCAGTTCCATCGGTAGCGGGGGGGCGTACGAGCAGTACTTC,NA,TRBD2,TRBV2,TRBJ2-7